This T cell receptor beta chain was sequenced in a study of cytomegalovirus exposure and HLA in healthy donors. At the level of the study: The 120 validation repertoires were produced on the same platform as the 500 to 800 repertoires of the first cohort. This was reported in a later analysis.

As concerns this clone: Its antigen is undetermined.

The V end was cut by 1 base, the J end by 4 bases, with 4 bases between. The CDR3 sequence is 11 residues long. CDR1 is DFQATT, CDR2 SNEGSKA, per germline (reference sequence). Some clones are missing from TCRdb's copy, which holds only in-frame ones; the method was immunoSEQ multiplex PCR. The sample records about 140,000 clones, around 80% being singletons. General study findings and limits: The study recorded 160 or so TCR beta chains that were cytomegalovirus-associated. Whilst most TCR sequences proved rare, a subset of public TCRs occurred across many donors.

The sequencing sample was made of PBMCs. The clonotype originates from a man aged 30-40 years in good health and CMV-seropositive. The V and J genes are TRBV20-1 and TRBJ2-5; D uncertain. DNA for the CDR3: TGCAGTGCTAGAGCAGGAGAGACCCAGTACTTC. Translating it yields CSARAGETQYF.